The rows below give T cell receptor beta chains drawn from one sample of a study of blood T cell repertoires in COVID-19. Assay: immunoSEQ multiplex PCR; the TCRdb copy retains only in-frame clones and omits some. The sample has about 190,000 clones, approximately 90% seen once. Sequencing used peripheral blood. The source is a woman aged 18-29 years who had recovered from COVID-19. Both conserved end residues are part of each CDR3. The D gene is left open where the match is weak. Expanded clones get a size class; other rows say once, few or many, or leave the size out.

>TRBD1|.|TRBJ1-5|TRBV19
CASSMYSGGDQPQHF
TGTGCCAGTAGTATGTATTCAGGGGGCGATCAGCCCCAGCATTTT
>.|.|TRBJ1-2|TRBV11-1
CASSPEGRGYGYTF
TGTGCCAGCAGCCCAGAGGGCAGGGGCTATGGCTACACCTTC
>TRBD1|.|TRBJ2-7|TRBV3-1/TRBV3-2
CASRRTGTDRSYEQYF
TGTGCCAGCAGAAGAACGGGGACAGACCGTTCCTACGAGCAGTACTTC
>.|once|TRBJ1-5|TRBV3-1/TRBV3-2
CASSQGTQNQPQHF
TGTGCCAGCAGCCAAGGGACACAGAATCAGCCCCAGCATTTT
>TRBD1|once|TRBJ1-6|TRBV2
CASSKGTVNSPLHF
TGTGCCAGCAGTAAAGGGACAGTGAATTCACCCCTCCACTTT
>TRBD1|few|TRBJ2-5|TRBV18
CASSPAGGRETQYF
TGTGCCAGCTCACCGGCAGGGGGCCGAGAGACCCAGTACTTC
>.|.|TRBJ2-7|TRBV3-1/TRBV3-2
CASGGLSYEQYF
TGTGCCAGCGGAGGACTTTCCTACGAGCAGTACTTC
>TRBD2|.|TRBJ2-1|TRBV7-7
CASSPTSGRAERQFF
TGTGCTAGCAGTCCGACTAGCGGGAGGGCAGAAAGACAGTTCTTC
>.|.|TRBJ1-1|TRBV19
CASSITAMNTEAFF
TGTGCCAGTAGTATCACCGCTATGAACACTGAAGCTTTCTTT
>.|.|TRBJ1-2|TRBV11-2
CASSLGIGGNYGYTF
TGTGCCAGCAGCTTAGGGATAGGGGGAAACTATGGCTACACCTTC
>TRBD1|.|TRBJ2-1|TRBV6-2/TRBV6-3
CASSSTRPTGARPNEQFF
TGTGCCAGCAGTTCTACTCGGCCCACAGGGGCAAGGCCCAATGAGCAGTTCTTC
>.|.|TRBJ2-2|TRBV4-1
CASSQVSAGELFF
TGCGCCAGCAGCCAAGTGTCGGCCGGGGAGCTGTTTTTT
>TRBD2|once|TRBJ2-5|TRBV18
CASSPLGLTRETQYF
TGTGCCAGCTCACCACTGGGACTAACGCGGGAGACCCAGTACTTC
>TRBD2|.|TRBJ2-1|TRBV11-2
CASSSGGTSGNEQFF
TGTGCCAGCAGCTCCGGTGGGACTAGCGGCAATGAGCAGTTCTTC
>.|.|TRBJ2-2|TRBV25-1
CASSELDSLNTGELFF
TGTGCCAGCAGTGAATTAGACAGCCTGAACACCGGGGAGCTGTTTTTT
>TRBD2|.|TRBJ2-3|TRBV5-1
CASSSLAGEDTQYF
TGCGCCAGCAGCTCCTTAGCGGGAGAAGATACGCAGTATTTT
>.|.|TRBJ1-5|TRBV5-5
CASSLAEGGYSNQPQHF
TGTGCCAGCAGCTTGGCCGAAGGCGGATATAGCAATCAGCCCCAGCATTTT
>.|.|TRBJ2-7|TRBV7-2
CASSSLGGGARHEQYF
TGTGCCAGCAGCTCTCTGGGTGGGGGGGCCAGGCACGAGCAGTACTTC
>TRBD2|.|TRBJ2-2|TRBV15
CATSGGTDTGELFF
TGTGCCACCTCGGGGGGGACCGACACCGGGGAGCTGTTTTTT